What follows are 18 T cell receptor beta chains derived from one specimen sequenced in a study of PD-L1 blockade in urothelial cancer. Indicated time point: pretreatment peripheral blood. TCRdb's copy holds only in-frame clones and misses some; the assay was immunoSEQ multiplex PCR. The sample lists around 66,000 clones; about 81% were seen once. The input for sequencing was PBMCs, taken around atezolizumab (anti-PD-L1) treatment. The receptors stem from a man between 65 and 79 years old with urothelial cancer.

The rearrangement uses TRBV28 and TRBJ1-1, with D possibly matching TRBD1 (5 bases). The germline V gene encodes CDR1 MDHEN and CDR2 SYDVKM. The CDR3 sequence is 13 residues long. V shed 3 bases and J shed 3 bases, with 8 bases lying between them. CDR3 sequence (DNA): TGTGCCAGCAGTTTGCCAGGGTACACTGAAGCTTTCTTT. It encodes CASSLPGYTEAFF. The full variable domain, completed using reference TRBV28 and TRBJ1-1, is DVKVTQSSRYLVKRTGEKVFLECVQDMDHENMFWYRQDPGLGLRLIYFSYDVKMKEKGDIPEGYSVSREKKERFSLILESASTNQTSMYLCASSLPGYTEAFFGQGTRLTVV.

V and J are TRBV7-2 and TRBJ2-7; 12 nucleotides align to TRBD2. The CDR3 is 15 amino acids. V lost 5 bases to trimming and J lost 2 bases; unmatched junction nucleotides: 4. Germline V gives CDR1 SGHTA, CDR2 FQGNSA. The DNA of the CDR3 is TGTGCCAGCAGCGTATCTAGCGGGAGGGCCTACGAGCAGTACTTC. Translating it yields CASSVSSGRAYEQYF.

The chain combines TRBV30 with TRBJ1-2, with no clear D. The V gene's germline CDR1 is GTSNPN and CDR2 SVGIG (reference sequence). The ends were cut back, 4 bases at V and 0 bases at J, with 12 bases in the middle. The CDR3 spans 14 residues. Here the CDR3 DNA reads TGTGCCTGGACTCTGGGGAGAGCTAACTATGGCTACACCTTC. Amino acids: CAWTLGRANYGYTF.

V usage is TRBV5-1 and J usage is TRBJ1-1; 8 nucleotides match TRBD1. The germline CDR1 and CDR2 sequences are SGHRS and YFSETQ. CDR3 length equals 14 residues. The V segment lost 4 bases and the J segment 5 bases; nucleotides outside the gene matches: 7. The DNA for the CDR3 is TGCGCCAGCAGCAAGGACAGGGAGGGAACTGAAGCTTTCTTT. This gives the protein CASSKDREGTEAFF.

The chain uses TRBV7-2 and TRBJ2-2; TRBD2 aligns across 15 bases. There are 16 residues in the CDR3. The V gene end was trimmed by 4 bases and the J gene end by 6 bases; junction bases not matched to a gene: 3. Germline V lookup: CDR1 SGHTA, CDR2 FQGNSA. This CDR3 is CASSSGLAGGPGELFF. The CDR3 DNA reads TGTGCCAGCAGCTCGGGACTAGCGGGAGGTCCCGGGGAGCTGTTTTTT. Full variable domain (missing parts from reference TRBV7-2 and TRBJ2-2): GAGVSQSPSNKVTEKGKDVELRCDPISGHTALYWYRQSLGQGLEFLIYFQGNSAPDKSGLPSDRFSAERTGGSVSTLTIQRTQQEDSAVYLCASSSGLAGGPGELFFGEGSRLTVL.

The chain uses TRBV18 and TRBJ2-5, with D perhaps TRBD1 (6 bases). Trimming left V 6 bases short and J 5 bases short, with 25 bases between. CDR1 and CDR2 from the germline V gene are KGHSH and LQKENI. The CDR3 runs to 17 residues. DNA of the CDR3: TGTGCCAGCTCGCCTGGGATCGGGACAAACCGGGCGGAGACCCAGTACTTC. This encodes CASSPGIGTNRAETQYF.

The V call is TRBV18, the J call TRBJ2-7; possible D gene TRBD1, 6 bases. The CDR3 extends over 13 amino acids. Germline loops: CDR1 KGHSH, CDR2 LQKENI. V lost 4 bases and J 5 bases, leaving 12 bases between the germline ends. The CDR3 bases are TGTGCCAGCTCACAGGGGGTGGTCCACGAGCAGTACTTC. Encoded protein: CASSQGVVHEQYF.

This chain joins TRBV5-1 and TRBJ1-2; unclear D gene. Germline assignment: CDR1 SGHRS and CDR2 YFSETQ. V was trimmed by 1 base and J by 2 bases, leaving 9 bases between them. The CDR3 extends over 14 amino acids. The CDR3 sequence: CASSLPRRNYGYTF. CDR3 nucleotide sequence: TGCGCCAGCAGCTTGCCAAGGCGGAACTATGGCTACACCTTC.

The J gene is TRBJ2-1, the V gene TRBV5-4, with 14 positions matching TRBD2. CDR1 SGHNT and CDR2 YYREEE come from the germline V gene (reference sequence). J gave up 8 bases and V 3 bases, and 4 bases lay outside the gene matches. The CDR3 has 15 amino acids. The CDR3 DNA reads TGTGCCAGCAGCTCGTGGACTAGCGGGAGGTATGAGCAGTTCTTC. Translation gives CASSSWTSGRYEQFF.

This chain links TRBV4-1 with TRBJ2-1, with TRBD2 matching 10 bases. The V gene's germline CDR1 is MGHRA and CDR2 YSYEKL. After removal of 2 bases from V and 6 bases from J, the junction contained 16 bases not matched to a gene. The CDR3 contains 19 residues. CDR3 sequence reads: CASSQLYESSGRMGNEQFF. The CDR3 nucleotides read TGCGCCAGCAGCCAATTGTACGAGTCTAGCGGGAGAATGGGCAATGAGCAGTTCTTC.

This clone was seen a few times. This chain joins TRBV5-1 and TRBJ2-2, with D hard to call. The germline gives CDR1 SGHRS, CDR2 YFSETQ. CDR3 length: 14 amino acids. V lost 2 bases and J 2 bases, leaving 7 bases between the germline ends. Here the CDR3 reads CASSFYTNTGELFF. The CDR3 coding sequence is TGCGCCAGCAGCTTTTACACCAACACCGGGGAGCTGTTTTTT.

There are a few counts of this clone. The chain joins TRBV6-5 to TRBJ2-2; no clear D. V gave up 2 bases and J gave up 8 bases, with 9 bases separating them. Germline V gene lookup returns CDR1 MNHEY and CDR2 SVGAGI. The CDR3 loop spans 13 amino acids. CDR3 nucleotides: TGTGCCAGCAGTTACGGGCCCGTGGGGGAGCTGTTTTTT. Amino acid sequence: CASSYGPVGELFF.

This clone was recorded a few times. The chain links TRBV25-1 to TRBJ1-2; 12 bases match TRBD1. J was trimmed by 1 base and V by 10 bases; bases with no gene match: 10. This CDR3 has 16 residues. Per germline, CDR1 MGHDK and CDR2 SYGVNS. CDR3 DNA: TGTGCCACCGCCCCGGGACAGGGGGCGAGTAACTATGGCTACACCTTC. Its translation: CATAPGQGASNYGYTF.

At least ten counts were recorded for this clone. The V and J genes are TRBV19 and TRBJ2-7; weak D call: TRBD1 (5 bases). Trimming cost V 5 bases and J 1 base, with 9 bases left between them. This CDR3 has 13 amino acids. Germline assignment: CDR1 LNHDA and CDR2 SQIVND (reference sequence). In DNA form, the CDR3 reads TGTGCCAGTAGTTCTCGACAGTCCTACGAGCAGTACTTC. Translating it yields CASSSRQSYEQYF. Drawing the rest from reference TRBV19 and TRBJ2-7, the complete variable domain is DGGITQSPKYLFRKEGQNVTLSCEQNLNHDAMYWYRQDPGQGLRLIYYSQIVNDFQKGDIAEGYSVSREKKESFPLTVTSAQKNPTAFYLCASSSRQSYEQYFGPGTRLTVT.

The chain couples TRBV9 to TRBJ2-7; TRBD1 matches at 9 bases. This CDR3 comprises 14 residues. CDR1 SGDLS and CDR2 YYNGEE come from the germline V gene. Trimming cost V 4 bases and J 4 bases; bases outside gene matches: 6. CDR3 protein: CASSPTGGAYEQYF. The CDR3 DNA is TGTGCCAGCAGCCCTACAGGGGGCGCGTACGAGCAGTACTTC.

The V gene is TRBV7-8, the J gene TRBJ1-2; D perhaps matches TRBD1 (6 bases). This CDR3 contains 19 residues. CDR1 and CDR2 from the germline V gene are SGHVS and FQNEAQ. With 3 bases removed from V and 6 bases from J, the gap between germline ends came to 29 bases. CDR3 loop: CASSFSVQGNRDRLDGYTF. The CDR3 DNA is TGTGCCAGCAGCTTCAGTGTCCAAGGGAACAGGGATCGATTGGATGGCTACACCTTC. The whole variable domain, filled in from reference TRBV7-8 and TRBJ1-2, reads GAGVSQSPRYKVAKRGQDVALRCDPISGHVSLFWYQQALGQGPEFLTYFQNEAQLDKSGLPSDRFFAERPEGSVSTLKIQRTQQEDSAVYLCASSFSVQGNRDRLDGYTFGSGTRLTVV.

The J gene is TRBJ2-6, the V gene TRBV19, with 9 positions matching TRBD1. CDR3 size: 16 residues. Unmatched junction bases numbered 6, after V lost 5 bases and J lost 4 bases. Per the germline V gene, CDR1 is LNHDA and CDR2 is SQIVND (reference sequence). The CDR3 is CASSPNRGPGANVLTF. CDR3 in DNA: TGTGCCAGTAGTCCGAACAGGGGGCCCGGGGCCAACGTCCTGACTTTC.

The chain carries TRBV5-4 and TRBJ1-1, with D perhaps TRBD1 (5 bases). Trimming shortened V by 0 bases and J by 0 bases, and 9 bases separated the two germline ends. Germline loops: CDR1 SGHNT, CDR2 YYREEE (reference sequence). The CDR3 contains 15 residues. CDR3 DNA sequence: TGTGCCAGCAGCTTGGGTGGGGCCATGAACACTGAAGCTTTCTTT. It is translated as CASSLGGAMNTEAFF. Full variable domain (remainder filled in from reference TRBV5-4 and TRBJ1-1): ETGVTQSPTHLIKTRGQQVTLRCSSQSGHNTVSWYQQALGQGPQFIFQYYREEENGRGNFPPRFSGLQFPNYSSELNVNALELDDSALYLCASSLGGAMNTEAFFGQGTRLTVV.